This T cell receptor (beta chain) was recorded in a study of cytomegalovirus exposure and HLA in healthy donors. Study observations and caveats: Later on, a genetic analysis was performed. It linked a missense variant in DCLRE1C with V- and J-gene trimming of TCR beta. In most subjects, TCR beta sequences reportedly gave accurate predictions of HLA-A and HLA-B alleles. Three of the chains that were CMV-associated were confirmed in vitro to be specific for CMV antigens.

Of note for this clone: What it binds is unknown.

Use of 60 Vbeta and 13 Jbeta primers characterized the PCR. The method was immunoSEQ multiplex PCR; TCRdb's version includes in-frame clones alone and lacks a portion of them. Of around 200,000 clones detected, roughly 80% appear once; the ten largest clones hold about 0.64%. Germline CDR1 is MNHEY and CDR2 is SVGAGI. V lost 6 bases and J lost 8; bases outside the gene matches: 7. CDR3 length: 14 amino acids. The sequence was collected from a boy under 18 in good health and CMV-seronegative. V and J are TRBV6-5 and TRBJ1-6; 7 bases map to TRBD1. Sequenced material: PBMCs. The CDR3, as DNA: TGTGCCAGCAGGACGGGACAGAAGCATTCACCCCTCCACTTT. Its translation is CASRTGQKHSPLHF.